This entry concerns a single T cell receptor (beta chain). No antigen is known for it. The CDR3 sequence is 13 residues long. V was shortened by 4 bases and J by 1 base, with 7 bases between the two germline ends. Germline CDR1 is MNHEY and CDR2 is SVGEGT. The sample belongs to a study of T cell responses to AZD1222 COVID-19 vaccine. The data were produced by immunoSEQ multiplex PCR, yet TCRdb's version contains in-frame clones alone and is incomplete. The table has 99,000 or so clones, 82% seen once. Notes on the study in general: Following two doses of AZD1222, Spike-specific TCR breadth and depth rose. Females outnumbered males among donors, who were mostly white British; clonal diversity was possibly underestimated.

The receptor was isolated from an adult in good health. The specimen comprised peripheral blood, sampled on day 0 of AZD1222 vaccination. The chain recombines TRBV6-2 or TRBV6-3 with TRBJ1-2, with D perhaps matching TRBD1 (5 bases). The CDR3: CASSSTDNYGYTF. DNA for the CDR3: TGTGCCAGCAGTTCGACAGATAACTATGGCTACACCTTC.